This T cell receptor beta chain was obtained from a study of blood T cell repertoires in COVID-19. The repertoire was sequenced with immunoSEQ multiplex PCR; TCRdb's copy has only in-frame clones and lacks some. This sample has around 120,000 clones; around 81% occur once, and the top ten carry roughly 2.1%. The germline V gene encodes CDR1 LNHDA and CDR2 SQIVND (reference sequence). This CDR3 has 17 amino acids. V was pared by 1 base and J by 0 bases, with 4 bases of the junction left unmatched. V gene TRBV19 combines with J gene TRBJ1-5; 9 bases are a match to TRBD1. Sequencing input: peripheral blood. This receptor was identified in a man in his 70s with acute or convalescent COVID-19. CDR3 region: CASSIGGTGFSNQPQHF. The CDR3, as DNA: TGTGCCAGTAGTATAGGGGGGACAGGGTTTAGCAATCAGCCCCAGCATTTT.